A single T cell receptor (beta chain) is shown here with its context. This table comes from immunoSEQ multiplex PCR, and its TCRdb copy is limited to in-frame clones, with some not included. The table includes 150,000 to 200,000 clones, approximately 79% detected once. This sample stems from a study of blood T cell repertoires in COVID-19. For the study at large: From the United States, Italy and Spain came samples of acute and convalescent COVID-19. T cells, B-cell-depleted T cells, or PBMCs provided the cDNA or gDNA that served as material.

Sequenced sample: peripheral blood. This TCR came from a woman aged 70-85 years with acute or convalescent COVID-19.

The CDR3 bases are TGTGCCAGCAGCCCCGCGGGACTGAACACAGATACGCAGTATTTT. Encoded protein: CASSPAGLNTDTQYF. J is TRBJ2-3 and V is TRBV3-1 (or the pseudogene TRBV3-2); D perhaps matches TRBD2 (6 bases). The CDR3 length is 15 residues. V lost 4 bases to trimming and J lost 2 bases, with 13 bases between them. CDR1 is LGHDT, CDR2 YNNKEL, per germline (reference sequence).